This TCR beta chain was obtained from a study of a mutant IDH1 vaccine in newly diagnosed glioma. Time point here: week 23, last vaccination. Mutant IDH1 20-mer peptide, at 300 ug, made up each vaccine dose, with topical imiquimod. Data came from immunoSEQ multiplex PCR; TCRdb stores just in-frame clones and leaves some out. There are about 55,000 clones in the sample; about four fifths occur only once, and about 6.3% lies in the top ten. The V gene's germline CDR1 is MNHNS and CDR2 SASEGT. This CDR3 region has 14 residues. The ends were cut back, 6 bases at V and 0 bases at J, with 12 bases in the middle. In the case of this clone: Its antigen remains unknown.

Specimen: PBMCs, collected from a glioma patient whose treatment included an IDH1 peptide vaccine. The clonotype was recovered from a man in his forties or fifties with glioma. This chain connects TRBV6-1 to TRBJ2-7; TRBD1 might be the D (6 bases). This CDR3 reads CASRPGQSSYEQYF. For the CDR3, the DNA is TGTGCCAGCAGACCTGGACAGAGCTCCTACGAGCAGTACTTC.